Listed below are T cell receptor beta chains from one sample, sequenced in a study of T cell repertoires in cytomegalovirus infection. Their specific antigens are unknown. Each CDR3 protein gets one entry after TCRdb re-called the reads with MiXCR. The sample yields hundreds of thousands of distinct CDR3 sequences, around a third seen once. The material sequenced was cultured PBMCs, taken from culture after CMV antigen stimulation. These TCRs come from a human donor in good health (CMV status not recorded). Some clones in this sample may be carry-over from other donors' samples. The conserved cysteine and the conserved F or W are not part of the CDR3 here. Fields, in order: V gene, J gene, CDR3 protein.

>TRBV2|TRBJ1-5
ASSEGPGRNQPQH
>TRBV4-1|TRBJ1-1
ASSDGRGYNEAF
>TRBV19|TRBJ1-1
ASSIWDGEAF
>TRBV2|TRBJ1-6
ASSERGRGYSPLH
>TRBV7-2|TRBJ1-6
ATGLTLDRGDSPLH
>TRBV7-9|TRBJ2-5
ASSPSGWQETQY
>TRBV11-3|TRBJ2-1
ASSYSPGLAGAGSYNEQF
>TRBV20-1|TRBJ1-5
SATEGQGAQPQH
>TRBV12-3/TRBV12-4|TRBJ2-6
ASSPQGPLSGANVLT
>TRBV19|TRBJ2-2
ATRGNPSTGELF
>TRBV12-3/TRBV12-4|TRBJ2-7
ASSLGWAGEY
>TRBV12-3/TRBV12-4|TRBJ1-1
ASTKGQMNTEAF
>TRBV2|TRBJ1-4
ASHQGTNEKLF
>TRBV20-1|TRBJ2-7
SAQVGGERYEQY
>TRBV18|TRBJ1-3
ASSPSPAENTIY
>TRBV2|TRBJ1-2
ASSGQGVGYGYT
>TRBV2|TRBJ1-1
ASTPTKNTEAF
>TRBV7-2|TRBJ2-3
ASSLDVWGSDTQY
>TRBV7-8|TRBJ2-1
ASSLGGLSHEQF
>TRBV12-3/TRBV12-4|TRBJ1-5
ASSQPSWVSNNQPQH
>TRBV5-4|TRBJ2-1
ASGQGNEQF
>TRBV14|TRBJ2-1
ASSPINHEQF
>TRBV2|TRBJ2-1
ASGRVGEQF
>TRBV12-3/TRBV12-4|TRBJ1-2
ASSLGTGRYGYT
>TRBV12-3/TRBV12-4|TRBJ2-1
ASSFVSINEQF
>TRBV12-3/TRBV12-4|TRBJ2-1
ASSLAGAGGPNEQF
>TRBV6-1|TRBJ1-1
ASSPGLEAF
>TRBV27|TRBJ1-1
ASKESREVTEAF
>TRBV6-5|TRBJ2-4
ASSKQTGTYLAKNIQY
>TRBV7-9|TRBJ1-3
ASSPTGGDGNTIY
>TRBV7-8|TRBJ2-3
ASSLVPLKEAGGPDTQY
>TRBV7-6|TRBJ1-3
ASSPPRGSAVSGNTIY
>TRBV2|TRBJ2-7
ASSEQQVYEQY
>TRBV28|TRBJ2-3
ATARGNTQY
>TRBV12-3/TRBV12-4|TRBJ2-3
ASSPPRALTDTQY
>TRBV10-3|TRBJ2-3
ATHSGGVSTDTQY
>TRBV20-1|TRBJ1-1
SAPGYRNSEAF
>TRBV7-9|TRBJ1-1
ASSNRDRVTEAF
>TRBV5-3|TRBJ1-2
ASSFFGAGYGYT
>TRBV7-9|TRBJ2-4
ASSLSLGFLAKNIQY
>TRBV6-6|TRBJ2-5
ASTAWDQY
>TRBV15|TRBJ1-6
ATSSETDTNSPLH
>TRBV7-2|TRBJ1-1
ASSPLNLGGRDEAF
>TRBV7-2|TRBJ2-1
ASRRGLAGGRNEQF
>TRBV11-2|TRBJ1-1
ASSLDELTEAF
>TRBV20-1|TRBJ2-5
SARGSGVETQY
>TRBV12-3/TRBV12-4|TRBJ1-1
ASIQSARQGVSTEAF
>TRBV20-1|TRBJ2-3
SARRGGAGTDTQY
>TRBV12-3/TRBV12-4|TRBJ1-5
ASSSARDQPQH
>TRBV12-3/TRBV12-4|TRBJ2-7
ASSRTGLSYEQY
>TRBV12-3/TRBV12-4|TRBJ1-2
ASSLDRVYGYT
>TRBV7-2|TRBJ1-4
ASSRKERVAEKLF
>TRBV7-9|TRBJ1-2
ASSPKEGAEARYGYT
>TRBV7-9|TRBJ1-2
ASSRVTGYSYT
>TRBV12-3/TRBV12-4|TRBJ2-2
ASSPYRTQTGELF
>TRBV7-2|TRBJ2-7
ASSESASSYEQY